Each of the 8 T cell receptor beta chains below was sequenced from the same sample in a study of blood T cell repertoires in COVID-19. Produced via immunoSEQ multiplex PCR; TCRdb's table is partial and in-frame only. The table has about 80,000 clones, 88% seen once. Sequencing was done on a sample of peripheral blood. These receptors were collected from a woman aged 80 or over with acute or convalescent COVID-19.

The chain uses TRBV19 and TRBJ1-1; the D is unclear. The length of the CDR3 is 12 residues. The V gene's germline CDR1 is LNHDA and CDR2 SQIVND (reference sequence). V lost 1 base to trimming and J lost 8 bases, with 8 bases between them. CDR3 nucleotides: TGTGCCAGTAGTATAGGGAGGGCGGAAGCTTTCTTT. Residues: CASSIGRAEAFF.

This clone was seen more than once but under ten times. V usage is TRBV7-3 and J usage is TRBJ2-3, with TRBD1 as a possible D gene (5 bases). V was trimmed by 2 bases and J by 8 bases, leaving 8 bases between them. Germline V gene data show CDR1 as SGHTA and CDR2 as FQGTGA. This CDR3 has 12 residues. The CDR3 here is CASSLPQGTQYF. The CDR3 DNA is TGTGCCAGCAGCTTACCCCAGGGTACGCAGTATTTT.

J is TRBJ2-1 and V is TRBV6-5, with 10 bases lining up with TRBD2. Germline CDR1 MNHEY, CDR2 SVGAGI. After removal of 6 bases from V and 2 bases from J, the junction contained 4 bases not matched to a gene. The CDR3 length is 15 residues. CDR3 DNA sequence: TGTGCCAGCAGCCGGGGACTAGCGCCCTACAATGAGCAGTTCTTC. Translating it yields CASSRGLAPYNEQFF.

The chain couples TRBV9 to TRBJ1-1; D is unresolved. CDR1 is SGDLS, CDR2 YYNGEE, per germline. V was cut by 4 bases and J by 4 bases, with 17 bases left in between. The CDR3 loop spans 15 amino acids. Here the CDR3 DNA reads TGTGCCAGCAGCCCCCCTATGGCGGGGATCACTGAAGCTTTCTTT. Translating it yields CASSPPMAGITEAFF.

This chain joins TRBV15 and TRBJ1-1; maybe TRBD1 (6 bases). CDR1 and CDR2 from the germline V gene are LNHNV and YYDKDF (reference sequence). This CDR3 is 15 amino acids long. Trimming left V 3 bases short and J 1 base short, with 12 bases between. The CDR3 loop reads CATSRMGHTNTEAFF. Here the CDR3 DNA reads TGTGCCACCAGCAGGATGGGACATACGAACACTGAAGCTTTCTTT.

This rearrangement joins TRBV19 to TRBJ1-3, with TRBD1 identical over 7 bases. CDR3 length equals 16 residues. Germline CDR1 and CDR2: LNHDA and SQIVND (reference sequence). Trimming cost V 7 bases and J 0 bases; bases outside gene matches: 9. The chain's CDR3 is CASTVRTGISGNTIYF. The CDR3 DNA reads as TGTGCCAGTACCGTAAGGACAGGAATCTCTGGAAACACCATATATTTT.

This clone is a singleton in its sample. The chain couples TRBV11-2 to TRBJ1-2, with D tentatively TRBD1 (6 bases). Trimming removed 5 bases at V and 8 bases at J, with 15 bases between. The germline V gene encodes CDR1 SGHAT and CDR2 FQNNGV. This CDR3 is built from 13 residues. The CDR3 DNA reads TGTGCCAGCAGCCTGGGACAACGACAAGGCTACACCTTC. It yields the protein CASSLGQRQGYTF. Full variable domain (missing parts from reference TRBV11-2 and TRBJ1-2): EAGVAQSPRYKIIEKRQSVAFWCNPISGHATLYWYQQILGQGPKLLIQFQNNGVVDDSQLPKDRFSAERLKGVDSTLKIQPAKLEDSAVYLCASSLGQRQGYTFGSGTRLTVV.

This chain links TRBV7-3 with TRBJ1-2; 12 nucleotides agree with TRBD1. V was clipped by 5 bases and J by 1 base; unmatched bases: 5. CDR3 length: 16 amino acids. The V gene's germline CDR1 is SGHTA and CDR2 FQGTGA. CDR3 nucleotide sequence: TGTGCCAGCAGCACCGGGACAGGGGGCGTTAACTATGGCTACACCTTC. Protein product: CASSTGTGGVNYGYTF.